The source of this T cell receptor (beta chain) is a study of shared clonotypes between healthy human individuals (TCRdb year 2020). Some background on the complete study: The cohort comprised two women and a few men aged 18 to 49 years. For each donor, three plates each were used for CD4 naive and CD4 memory, two plates were used for CD8 naive, and one plate was used for CD8 memory. To estimate repertoire size and how much clonotype sharing occurs between individuals, the study deeply sequenced the blood TCR repertoires of 4 to 6 healthy adults. Libraries were prepared and TCR repertoires were sequenced by different laboratories using diverse techniques, in order to increase sequencing depth and limit assay-specific biases. Leukapheresis yielded between about 0.85 and 10 billion PBMCs per donor. Overall study outcomes, separate from this receptor: Pairwise subsampling indicated that sequencing depth was expected to affect the degree of clonotype sharing among donors. Larger estimated clonotype richness was generally found for naive subsets than for memory subsets. Across a few donors, around 5.4% of naive CD4, roughly 3.5% of naive CD8, approximately 2.5% of memory CD4, and roughly 0.41% of memory CD8 clonotypes were shared. Sampling was restricted to blood, and TCR repertoires in tissues likely differ from the TCR repertoires found in blood. Clonotypes shared by all four sorted-subset donors showed higher generation probabilities than non-shared clonotypes. The small number of donors limited the genetic and exposure-history diversity represented. Even with the large sequencing depth, rarefaction of the sorted-subset datasets indicated that sequencing was incomplete.

Using the deep immunoSEQ assay, multiplex PCR amplified TCR CDR3 regions from genomic DNA. Extracted genomic DNA from each cell subset was spread evenly across all wells of several immunoSEQ 96-well plates, with each plate serving as a replicate. Each replicate PCR for sorted subsets received roughly 0.2 ug genomic DNA, equal to 28,000 or so T cell genomes. Purified libraries were quantified with a Qubit 3.0 fluorometer, sized on a Bioanalyzer 2100, and re-quantified with the KAPA Library Quantification kit. Every immunoSEQ 96-well plate was sequenced on a separate single-read 150-cycle Illumina NextSeq 550 flow cell. The source study handled its data this way. Because the immunoSEQ output held only junctional sequences and lacked quality scores, the filtering could not match the filtering applied to full-length reads. Sequences were annotated with PyIR, a Python wrapper for IgBLAST v1.9, using IMGT germline references to assign V/J genes and CDR3. Reads were removed for weak V/J assignments (E-value above 1e-6), missing CDR3, stop codons, out-of-frame junctions, or ambiguous translated residues. V3J clonotypes were defined by identical inferred V gene, J gene, and CDR3 amino acid sequence. The percentage overlap between two repertoires was calculated by dividing the number of shared unique clonotypes by the size of the smaller repertoire. Three approaches were used to assess repertoire richness: RTK rarefaction, the Chao1 estimator, and Recon v2.1 estimates of unobserved clonotypes. For all TCRbeta clonotypes obtained by the gDNA method from a few donors, generation probabilities were computed with OLGA. As stored in TCRdb, this immuneACCESS dataset retains in-frame rearrangements with V and J assigned. A fraction of the clones does not appear; measured against another copy, unresolved V genes explain less than half of the discrepancy, and the remainder lacks a known reason. Clonal size and the V and J genes are those of that table, whereas D and trimming came from the DNA. The sample yields some 2 million clones; about 95% were counted once. Around 1.1% of the sample is held by the ten biggest clonotypes.

CD8 naive samples were CD45RO-negative cells positively selected for CCR7, giving a CD45RA+CCR7+ population that excluded TemRA cells. Healthy HIV-negative adults with no recently reported acute infections or vaccinations were included as donors. Only Caucasian adults living in Nashville, Tennessee, USA were represented among the donors. Blood was collected by leukapheresis, and PBMCs were isolated by Ficoll-Histopaque density gradient centrifugation and then cryopreserved in liquid nitrogen vapor phase. Purity and quantity of every magnetically sorted T cell population were checked by analytical flow cytometry. Genomic DNA was isolated from every sorted fraction and measured by UV absorbance on a Nanodrop 2000c. V is pared back by 2 bases and J by 7 bases, with 14 bases lying between the germline termini. Including cysteine and phenylalanine, the CDR3 has 14 amino acids. Only CDR3 DNA is held: 42 bases, read in frame from base 1. According to the germline V gene (reference sequence), CDR1 reads LNHNV and CDR2 reads YYDKDF.

In regard to this clone: Its antigen is not yet known. No per-base quality is available; no much larger clone lies one base away.

The chain is encoded by TRBV15 joined to TRBJ1-2; no D gene call is confident. The receptor comes from a man aged 18 to 29 in good health. The source material was naive CD8+ T cells sorted from blood. Per the publication, the cell subset or site label means: CD45RA+CCR7+. The CDR3 sequence is CATSRLSETLGYTF. The DNA sequence is as follows: TGTGCCACCAGCAGACTGTCAGAGACCCTTGGCTACACCTTC.